The following is a T cell receptor (beta chain) sequence with its context. What it binds is not known. The ends were cut back, 6 bases at V and 5 bases at J, with 19 bases in the middle. Germline-derived CDR1 and CDR2 are ENHRY and SYGVKD. This CDR3 comprises 15 residues. Here immunoSEQ multiplex PCR was the method, and the copy in TCRdb shows in-frame clones only, minus some. The data contain about 65,000 clones, around 86% of them singletons. The sample is drawn from a study of lymphopenia after photon versus proton radiotherapy. Broader study findings: Proton therapy kept repertoires fairly stable, unlike photons, which gained effector/memory cells. A bigger post-nadir fall in TCR diversity correlated inversely with survival time in deceased patients. Post-nadir diversity loss with photons came from oligoclonal expansion, particularly CD8+ Temra cells.

The V call is TRBV10-3, the J call TRBJ1-2; D might be TRBD1 (6 bases). Sample: peripheral blood, taken from a patient treated with proton-based radiotherapy. The receptor was derived from an older man with esophageal cancer. CDR3 DNA: TGTGCCATCAGGGACAGCCGTGGTCTTGGGTATGGCTACACCTTC. This gives the protein CAIRDSRGLGYGYTF.